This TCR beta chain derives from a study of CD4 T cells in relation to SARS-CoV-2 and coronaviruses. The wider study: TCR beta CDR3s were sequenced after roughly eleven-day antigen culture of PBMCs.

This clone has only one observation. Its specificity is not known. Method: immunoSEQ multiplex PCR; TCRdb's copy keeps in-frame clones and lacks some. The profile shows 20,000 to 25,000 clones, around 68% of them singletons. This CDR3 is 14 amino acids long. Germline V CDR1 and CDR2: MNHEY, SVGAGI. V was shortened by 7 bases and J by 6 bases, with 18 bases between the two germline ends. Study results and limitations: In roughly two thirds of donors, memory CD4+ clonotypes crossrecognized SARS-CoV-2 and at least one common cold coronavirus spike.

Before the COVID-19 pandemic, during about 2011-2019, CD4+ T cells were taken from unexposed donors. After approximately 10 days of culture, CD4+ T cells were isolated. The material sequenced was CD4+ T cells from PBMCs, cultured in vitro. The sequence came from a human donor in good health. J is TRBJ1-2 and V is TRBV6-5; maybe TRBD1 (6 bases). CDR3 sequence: CASTLTGGGDGYTF. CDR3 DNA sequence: TGTGCCAGCACACTCACGGGGGGGGGCGATGGCTACACCTTC.